This T cell receptor (beta chain) was recovered during a study of T cell responses to AZD1222 COVID-19 vaccine. Study as a whole: Both about-4-week and about-12-week second-dose recipients were combined.

A word on this clone: Its matching antigen is unknown.

The CDR3 sequence is 16 residues long. The germline V gene encodes CDR1 MDHEN and CDR2 SYDVKM. Trimming cost V 7 bases and J 4 bases; bases outside gene matches: 14. Study-wide results and caveats: Only after the peak T cell response were repertoires sampled. Spike-wide coverage was observed for vaccine-associated CD4 TCRs, with dominant responses at 160-218 and 743-854. Only a handful of AZD1222 recipients tested seropositive at baseline.

Assay: immunoSEQ multiplex PCR; the TCRdb copy retains only in-frame clones and omits some. Of 110,000 or so clones listed, 88% are singletons. This receptor was identified in an adult in good health. The sequences come from peripheral blood, collected on day 0 of AZD1222 vaccination. The rearrangement links TRBV28 to TRBJ1-2, with 8 bases lining up with TRBD1. In DNA form, the CDR3 reads TGTGCCAGCACCCGGCCAGGGGGCGGGGGTTTCTATGGCTACACCTTC. The encoded protein is CASTRPGGGGFYGYTF.